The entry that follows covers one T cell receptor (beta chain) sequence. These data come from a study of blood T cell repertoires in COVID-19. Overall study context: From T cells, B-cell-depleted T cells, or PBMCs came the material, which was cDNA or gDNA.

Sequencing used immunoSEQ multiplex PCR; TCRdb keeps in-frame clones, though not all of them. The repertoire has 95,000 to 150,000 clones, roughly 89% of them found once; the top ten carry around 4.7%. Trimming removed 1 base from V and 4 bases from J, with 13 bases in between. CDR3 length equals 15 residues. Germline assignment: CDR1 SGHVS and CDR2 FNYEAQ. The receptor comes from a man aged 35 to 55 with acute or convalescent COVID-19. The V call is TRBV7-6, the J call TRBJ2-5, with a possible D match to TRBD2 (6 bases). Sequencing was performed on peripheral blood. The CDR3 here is CASSLVVTGVETQYF. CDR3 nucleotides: TGTGCCAGCAGCTTAGTTGTTACGGGGGTAGAGACCCAGTACTTC.